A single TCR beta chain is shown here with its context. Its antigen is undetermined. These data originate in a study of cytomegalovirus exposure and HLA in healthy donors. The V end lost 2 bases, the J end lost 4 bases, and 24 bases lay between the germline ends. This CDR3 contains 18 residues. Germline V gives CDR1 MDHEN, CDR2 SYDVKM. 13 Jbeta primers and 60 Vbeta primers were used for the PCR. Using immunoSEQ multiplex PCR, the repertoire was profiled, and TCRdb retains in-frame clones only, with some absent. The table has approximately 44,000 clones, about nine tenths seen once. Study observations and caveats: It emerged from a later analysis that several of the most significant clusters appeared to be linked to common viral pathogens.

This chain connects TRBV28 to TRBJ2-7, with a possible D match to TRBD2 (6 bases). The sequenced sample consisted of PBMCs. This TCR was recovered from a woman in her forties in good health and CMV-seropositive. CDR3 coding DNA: TGTGCCAGCAGTTTAAGTAAAGGCCTGGGGACTTTCGAGTACGAGCAGTACTTC. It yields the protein CASSLSKGLGTFEYEQYF. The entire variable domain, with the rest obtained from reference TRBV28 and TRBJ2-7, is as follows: DVKVTQSSRYLVKRTGEKVFLECVQDMDHENMFWYRQDPGLGLRLIYFSYDVKMKEKGDIPEGYSVSREKKERFSLILESASTNQTSMYLCASSLSKGLGTFEYEQYFGPGTRLTVT.